A single sample gave rise to the 11 T cell receptor beta chains below, sequenced in a study of blood T cell repertoires in COVID-19. Clones were read by immunoSEQ multiplex PCR, and TCRdb kept only the in-frame ones, dropping some. The repertoire holds some 150,000 clones, with roughly 84% as singletons. Sequencing used peripheral blood. Source of these receptors: a woman between 45 and 60 years old with acute or convalescent COVID-19.

The rearrangement links TRBV5-6 to TRBJ1-1, with 7 nucleotides matching TRBD1. V gave up 5 bases and J gave up 5 bases; unmatched junction bases: 12. CDR1 is SGHDT and CDR2 is YYEEEE in the germline V gene. The CDR3 loop spans 15 amino acids. In DNA, the CDR3 is TGTGCCAGCAGAAAGCGACAGGGATGGGGGACTGAAGCTTTCTTT. Residues: CASRKRQGWGTEAFF.

The chain has TRBV19 and TRBJ2-1; 7 bases line up with TRBD2. The CDR3 contains 16 residues. Trimming removed 7 bases from V and 7 bases from J; junction bases left unmatched: 16. Germline CDR1 is LNHDA and CDR2 is SQIVND (reference sequence). CDR3 sequence: CASTPRGAGVGNEQFF. The CDR3 nucleotides read TGTGCCAGTACCCCACGGGGCGCGGGAGTAGGTAATGAGCAGTTCTTC. The complete variable domain, with remaining parts taken from reference TRBV19 and TRBJ2-1, reads DGGITQSPKYLFRKEGQNVTLSCEQNLNHDAMYWYRQDPGQGLRLIYYSQIVNDFQKGDIAEGYSVSREKKESFPLTVTSAQKNPTAFYLCASTPRGAGVGNEQFFGPGTRLTVL.

This clone has only one observation. V usage is TRBV5-1 and J usage is TRBJ2-3, with 11 bases lining up with TRBD1. With V trimmed by 3 bases and J by 4 bases, 7 bases remained unmatched. Looked up from germline, CDR1 is SGHRS and CDR2 is YFSETQ. The CDR3 consists of 16 residues. The CDR3 region is CASSSSDRGLADTQYF. CDR3 DNA: TGCGCCAGCAGCTCCTCGGACAGGGGGCTGGCAGATACGCAGTATTTT.

This chain uses TRBV7-3 with TRBJ2-7; the match to TRBD2 covers 12 bases. V shed 5 bases and J 7 bases; nucleotides not matched to a gene: 9. This CDR3 is built from 15 residues. The germline CDR1 and CDR2 sequences are SGHTA and FQGTGA. CDR3: CASSPMTSGSGEQYF. The CDR3 coding sequence is TGTGCCAGCAGCCCCATGACTAGCGGGAGCGGGGAGCAGTACTTC.

The V and J genes are TRBV7-2 and TRBJ1-1, with D possibly TRBD1 on 6 matching bases. The germline V gene encodes CDR1 SGHTA and CDR2 FQGNSA. Trimming took 0 bases from V and 1 from J, leaving 12 bases between them. CDR3 length: 16 amino acids. The CDR3 sequence: CASSLASGHTNTEAFF. CDR3 in DNA: TGTGCCAGCAGCTTAGCATCGGGACATACGAACACTGAAGCTTTCTTT.

This clone was counted once. The rearrangement links TRBV7-2 to TRBJ2-5; 7 bases match TRBD1. The CDR3 length is 15 residues. Germline loops: CDR1 SGHTA, CDR2 FQGNSA. Germline trimming cut 2 bases from V and 5 bases from J; bases unmatched to any gene: 8. For the CDR3, the DNA is TGTGCCAGCAGCTTATCGGATAGGGGGCGTGAGACCCAGTACTTC. Translating gives CASSLSDRGRETQYF.

The V call is TRBV6-4, the J call TRBJ2-3, with 8 bases lining up with TRBD2. V shed 6 bases, J shed 2 bases, and the junction held 7 bases outside the gene matches. CDR1 and CDR2 from the germline V gene are MRHNA and SNTAGT. CDR3 length: 15 residues. The CDR3: CASRETSDPTDTQYF. CDR3 in DNA: TGTGCCAGCAGAGAGACTAGCGATCCCACAGATACGCAGTATTTT.

This chain connects TRBV6-2 or TRBV6-3 to TRBJ2-1, with D possibly TRBD2 on 5 matching bases. CDR1 MNHEY and CDR2 SVGEGT come from the germline V gene. This CDR3 region has 14 residues. V lost 4 bases to trimming and J lost 6 bases, with 13 bases between them. This chain's CDR3 is CASSFGLDPNEQFF. In DNA, the CDR3 is TGTGCCAGCAGTTTTGGACTGGACCCCAATGAGCAGTTCTTC.

The rearrangement joins TRBV7-3 to TRBJ2-1; 7 bases agree with TRBD2. Germline CDR1 SGHTA, CDR2 FQGTGA. The ends lost 1 base at V and 7 bases at J; junction bases unmatched: 4. The CDR3 spans 14 residues. CDR3 DNA: TGTGCCAGCAGCTTAAGGGGACTAAGAAATGAGCAGTTCTTC. Amino acids: CASSLRGLRNEQFF.

The J gene is TRBJ1-1, the V gene TRBV2; TRBD1 agrees at 8 bases. Germline loops: CDR1 SNHLY, CDR2 FYNNEI. This CDR3 comprises 15 residues. V lost 6 bases to trimming and J lost 2 bases; unmatched junction nucleotides: 8. CDR3 sequence (DNA): TGTGCCAGCAGGGTACAGACAGGGGTAAACACTGAAGCTTTCTTT. This codes for CASRVQTGVNTEAFF.

The chain employs TRBV7-7 and TRBJ2-1; TRBD1 matches at 8 bases. Looked up from germline, CDR1 is SSHAT and CDR2 is FNYEAQ (reference sequence). The CDR3 contains 14 residues. Trimming removed 5 bases from V and 5 bases from J; junction bases left unmatched: 5. The CDR3 region has the DNA TGTGCCAGCAGCCCCCAGGGGGCCCACAATGAGCAGTTCTTC. This codes for CASSPQGAHNEQFF.